This is a list of T cell receptor beta chains from one sample in a study of T-cell memory formation after mild COVID-19. TCRdb re-called the 5' RACE reads with MiXCR, one entry per CDR3 protein. Of fewer than 500,000 distinct CDR3 sequences detected, roughly 25% appear once; the ten largest clones hold approximately 13%. Material: PBMCs or a T cell subset sorted from them (not recorded which). These receptors all come from an adult woman who had mild COVID-19 (a few samples of this study predate the infection). Cell type and time point are not known. Both conserved end residues are part of each CDR3. A D gene is named only where the DNA matches it firmly. The size field is filled for only some rows; it gives once, few, many or a size class.

abundance | d_gene | j_gene | v_gene | CDR3nt | CDR3aa
few | . | TRBJ2-3 | TRBV7-9 | TGTGCCAGCAGCCCCCCCGGACACCCAATCACAGATACGCAGTATTTT | CASSPPGHPITDTQYF
. | TRBD1 | TRBJ1-1 | TRBV5-1 | TGCGCCAGCAGCTTGGGACAGGGGGCAGGCACTGAAGCTTTCTTT | CASSLGQGAGTEAFF
few | TRBD2 | TRBJ2-1 | TRBV29-1 | TGCAGCGTTGAAATTGGACTAGCCCGTGGTGAGCAGTTCTTC | CSVEIGLARGEQFF
. | . | TRBJ1-6 | TRBV9 | TGTGCCAGCAGGCGGGGCGAAGGGACACCCCTCCACTTT | CASRRGEGTPLHF
few | TRBD1 | TRBJ1-6 | TRBV9 | TGTGCCAGCAGCTCCGGACAGGGAGTTAATTCACCCCTCCACTTT | CASSSGQGVNSPLHF
few | TRBD2 | TRBJ2-3 | TRBV7-2 | TGTGCCAGCAGCCGGGGACTAGCGGGAGAAGATACGCAGTATTTT | CASSRGLAGEDTQYF
. | . | TRBJ2-7 | TRBV5-1 | TGCGCCAGCAGCTTGGCCTTGGGGTCCCCGTTTGACTACGAGCAGTACTTC | CASSLALGSPFDYEQYF
. | TRBD1 | TRBJ1-4 | TRBV6-5 | TGTGCCAGCAGCCACGACAGGGCAAATGAAAAACTGTTTTTT | CASSHDRANEKLFF
few | TRBD1 | TRBJ1-2 | TRBV12-3/TRBV12-4 | TGTGCCAGCAGGACCCGGACAGGGGGCTACACCTTC | CASRTRTGGYTF
. | . | TRBJ2-7 | TRBV20-1 | TGCAGTGCTAGAGATCGGGCAGGGTGGATCTACGAGCAGTACTTC | CSARDRAGWIYEQYF
few | TRBD1 | TRBJ1-1 | TRBV20-1 | TGCAGTGCTAGAGTGAGGGGGCCCGACACTGAAGCTTTCTTT | CSARVRGPDTEAFF
. | . | TRBJ2-5 | TRBV6-5 | TGTGCCACCAAGTTCCGGGAGACCCAGTACTTC | CATKFRETQYF
few | . | TRBJ1-2 | TRBV5-1 | TGCGCCAGCAGCTTGGACAGCGCTGGCTACACCTTC | CASSLDSAGYTF
few | . | TRBJ2-7 | TRBV2 | TGTGCCAGCACTGCCGGACAGAAAAGCTCCTACGAGCAGTACTTC | CASTAGQKSSYEQYF
. | TRBD2 | TRBJ2-3 | TRBV4-1 | TGCGCCAGCAGCCCTTCTAGCGGGGGGACAGATACGCAGTATTTT | CASSPSSGGTDTQYF
few | TRBD1 | TRBJ2-7 | TRBV6-1 | TGTGCCAGCAGGGACAGGGGGCGTTACGAGCAGTACTTC | CASRDRGRYEQYF
. | . | TRBJ2-6 | TRBV6-6 | TGTGCCAGCAGTTTCGGTACCTCTGGGGCCAACGTCCTGACTTTC | CASSFGTSGANVLTF
few | . | TRBJ1-1 | TRBV24-1 | TGTGCCACCCGAGGAGGCGGTGGAGAAGCTTTCTTT | CATRGGGGEAFF
many | TRBD2 | TRBJ2-7 | TRBV6-1 | TGTGCCAGCATTGTAGAAAGCGGGGGGGCATACGAGCAGTACTTC | CASIVESGGAYEQYF
few | . | TRBJ2-7 | TRBV20-1 | TGCAGTGCCCAAGGGCAGTACTTC | CSAQGQYF
. | . | TRBJ1-6 | TRBV20-1 | TGCAGTGCTAGAGATCAAGTGGTCGGTTCACCCCTCCACTTT | CSARDQVVGSPLHF
. | TRBD1 | TRBJ1-4 | TRBV7-6 | TGTGCCAGCAGCGAAGGACAGGGAAATGAAAAACTGTTTTTT | CASSEGQGNEKLFF
. | TRBD1 | TRBJ2-5 | TRBV7-9 | TGTGCCAGCAGCGCCATTTCCGGGACAGAAGAGACCCAGTACTTC | CASSAISGTEETQYF
many | . | TRBJ2-1 | TRBV9 | TGTGCCAGCAGCGTAGCTACGGGGTTCGGGGTGGGGAGCTCCTACAATGAGCAGTTCTTC | CASSVATGFGVGSSYNEQFF
few | . | TRBJ1-2 | TRBV4-1 | TGCGCCAGCAGCCTTGACTACGTGTATGGCTACACCTTC | CASSLDYVYGYTF
. | TRBD1 | TRBJ2-1 | TRBV20-1 | TGCAGTGCTAGTACAGGGGGGCCCTACAATGAGCAGTTCTTC | CSASTGGPYNEQFF
. | TRBD2 | TRBJ2-3 | TRBV12-3/TRBV12-4 | TGTGCCAGCAGTTCAGCGGGGGGCGTCACAGATACGCAGTATTTT | CASSSAGGVTDTQYF
. | . | TRBJ2-1 | TRBV14 | TGTGCCAGCAGCCAAATCCATCGGTCAACGCTGGAGCAGTTCTTC | CASSQIHRSTLEQFF
. | . | TRBJ1-3 | TRBV6-1 | TGTGCCAGCTCGGACAGCGATTACTCTGGAAACACCATATATTTT | CASSDSDYSGNTIYF
. | TRBD1 | TRBJ1-5 | TRBV6-5 | TGTGCCAGCAGTTACGGACAGGGGGTAGGGCCCCAGCATTTT | CASSYGQGVGPQHF
. | . | TRBJ2-5 | TRBV7-2 | TGTGCCAGCAGCTCCAGGGTTATAGAGACCCAGTACTTC | CASSSRVIETQYF
. | . | TRBJ2-3 | TRBV29-1 | TGCAGCGCCCCCGGGGGTGCGGCGGGCACAGATACGCAGTATTTT | CSAPGGAAGTDTQYF
many | . | TRBJ2-3 | TRBV6-2/TRBV6-3 | TGTGCCAGCAGTTACGCACCTATGAAATCGACAGCTGGCGGGGCCCTAGATACGCAGTATTTT | CASSYAPMKSTAGGALDTQYF
. | TRBD1 | TRBJ1-4 | TRBV11-2 | TGTGCCAGCAGCTTAGGTTCCAGGGGGCGGGAAAAACTGTTTTTT | CASSLGSRGREKLFF
few | TRBD2 | TRBJ2-5 | TRBV2 | TGTGCCAGCAGTACGACTAGCGGGGGACCCCAAGAGACCCAGTACTTC | CASSTTSGGPQETQYF
. | . | TRBJ1-1 | TRBV2 | TGTGCCAGCAACCGCGTCGGACAGATAACTGAAGCTTTCTTT | CASNRVGQITEAFF
few | TRBD1 | TRBJ2-7 | TRBV20-1 | TGCAGTGCTAGGGGTACCGGGACAGGGGTAATAGCGACCTACGAGCAGTACTTC | CSARGTGTGVIATYEQYF
. | . | TRBJ1-6 | TRBV7-2 | TGTGCCAGCAGCTTAAACAGGGAGGGCGATCGCTTT | CASSLNREGDRF
. | . | TRBJ2-1 | TRBV6-6 | TGTGCCAGCAGTTACGAACCGGGGACTCTTGGGCCGAATGAGCAGTTCTTC | CASSYEPGTLGPNEQFF
few | TRBD2 | TRBJ2-1 | TRBV20-1 | TGCAGTGCCCGAACGGCTAGCGGGGGGGTACTCAATGAGCAGTTCTTC | CSARTASGGVLNEQFF
few | TRBD1 | TRBJ2-5 | TRBV27 | TGTGCCAGCAGGGACAGGGTACTAGAGACCCAGTACTTC | CASRDRVLETQYF
. | . | TRBJ1-2 | TRBV5-6 | TGTGCCAGCAGCTCAGGACAGTCTTACTATGGCTACACCTTC | CASSSGQSYYGYTF
few | . | TRBJ2-1 | TRBV5-5 | TGTGCCAGCAGCACAGAGTTCAATGAGCAGTTCTTC | CASSTEFNEQFF
few | TRBD1 | TRBJ2-2 | TRBV10-3 | TGTGCCATCAGGAAGACAGGGGGCACCGGGGAGCTGTTTTTT | CAIRKTGGTGELFF
. | . | TRBJ1-1 | TRBV4-1 | TGCGCCAGCAGCCAAGCCCTGACCCTCAGCACTGAAGCTTTCTTT | CASSQALTLSTEAFF
few | . | TRBJ2-3 | TRBV5-6 | TGTGCCAGCAGCGCCATAATTCTTCGGACAGATACGCAGTATTTT | CASSAIILRTDTQYF
. | . | TRBJ2-7 | TRBV5-1 | TGCGCCAGCAGCACGGGACTTCTAGTCTCCTACGAGCAGTACTTC | CASSTGLLVSYEQYF
few | . | TRBJ1-2 | TRBV4-1 | TGCGCCAGCAGCCAATTTCGGGGGGCTGTTGGCTACACCTTC | CASSQFRGAVGYTF
. | . | TRBJ2-7 | TRBV7-2 | TGTGCCAGCAGCTCCGGCGCCACCTACGAGCAGTACTTC | CASSSGATYEQYF
few | . | TRBJ1-2 | TRBV6-5 | TGTGCCAGCAGTTACTCGGAGGCAGGGGATGGCTACACCTTC | CASSYSEAGDGYTF
many | . | TRBJ1-1 | TRBV12-3/TRBV12-4 | TGTGCCAGCAGCCTAGGACGGATGAACACTGAAGCTTTCTTT | CASSLGRMNTEAFF
few | TRBD2 | TRBJ2-1 | TRBV12-3/TRBV12-4 | TGTGCCAGCACCCTCGGACTAGAATACAATGAGCAGTTCTTC | CASTLGLEYNEQFF
. | . | TRBJ2-1 | TRBV20-1 | TGCAGTGCTAATGGGGGCGGGGATGAGCAGTTCTTC | CSANGGGDEQFF
. | . | TRBJ2-7 | TRBV13 | TGTGCCAGCAGCTCAAGGGTGGCCTACGAGCAGTACTTC | CASSSRVAYEQYF
. | . | TRBJ2-7 | TRBV2 | TGTGCCAGCACCATAAGGGAGACAGAGCAGTACTTC | CASTIRETEQYF